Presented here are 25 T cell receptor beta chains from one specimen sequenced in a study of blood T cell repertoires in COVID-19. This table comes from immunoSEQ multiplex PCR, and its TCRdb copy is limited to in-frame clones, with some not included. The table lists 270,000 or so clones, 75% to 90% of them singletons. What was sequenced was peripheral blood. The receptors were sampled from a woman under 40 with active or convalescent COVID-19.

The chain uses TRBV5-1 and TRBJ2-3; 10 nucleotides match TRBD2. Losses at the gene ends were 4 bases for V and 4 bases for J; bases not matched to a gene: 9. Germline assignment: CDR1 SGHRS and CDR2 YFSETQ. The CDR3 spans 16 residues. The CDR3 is CASSHQIAGGPDTQYF. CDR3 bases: TGCGCCAGCAGCCACCAGATAGCGGGGGGACCAGATACGCAGTATTTT. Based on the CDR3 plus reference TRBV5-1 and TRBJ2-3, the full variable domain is KAGVTQTPRYLIKTRGQQVTLSCSPISGHRSVSWYQQTPGQGLQFLFEYFSETQRNKGNFPGRFSGRQFSNSRSEMNVSTLELGDSALYLCASSHQIAGGPDTQYFGPGTRLTVL.

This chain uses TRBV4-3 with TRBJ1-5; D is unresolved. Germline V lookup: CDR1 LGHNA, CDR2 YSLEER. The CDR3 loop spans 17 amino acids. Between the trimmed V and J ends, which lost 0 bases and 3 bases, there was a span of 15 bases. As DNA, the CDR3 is TGCGCCAGCAGCCAAGATCTTGAGCGGCAGTACAATCAGCCCCAGCATTTT. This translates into CASSQDLERQYNQPQHF.

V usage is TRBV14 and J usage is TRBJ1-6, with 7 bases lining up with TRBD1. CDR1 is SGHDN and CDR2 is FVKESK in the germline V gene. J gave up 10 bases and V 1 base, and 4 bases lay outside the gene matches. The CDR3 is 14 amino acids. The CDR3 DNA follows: TGTGCCAGCAGCCAAGTGAGGGGGCGATCACCCCTCCACTTT. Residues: CASSQVRGRSPLHF.

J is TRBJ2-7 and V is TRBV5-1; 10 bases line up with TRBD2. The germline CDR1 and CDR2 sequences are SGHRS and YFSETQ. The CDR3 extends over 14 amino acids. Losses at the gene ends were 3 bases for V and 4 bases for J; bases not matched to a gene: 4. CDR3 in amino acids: CASSSTSGAYEQYF. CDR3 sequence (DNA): TGCGCCAGCAGCTCCACTAGCGGGGCATACGAGCAGTACTTC.

CDR3 DNA: TGTGCCAGCAGCGTGGGGGACAACAAAGAGACCCAGTACTTC. It specifies CASSVGDNKETQYF. The chain joins TRBV7-8 to TRBJ2-5; the D gene is possibly TRBD1 (6 bases). The CDR3 length is 14 residues. With 5 bases removed from V and 3 bases from J, the gap between germline ends came to 13 bases. Germline V CDR1 and CDR2: SGHVS, FQNEAQ.

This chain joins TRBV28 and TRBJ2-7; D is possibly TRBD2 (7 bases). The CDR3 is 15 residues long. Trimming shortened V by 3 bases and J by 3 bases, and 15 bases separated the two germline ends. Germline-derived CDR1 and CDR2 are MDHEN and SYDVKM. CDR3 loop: CASSFNGGQDYEQYF. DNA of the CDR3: TGTGCCAGCAGTTTTAACGGGGGGCAAGACTACGAGCAGTACTTC.

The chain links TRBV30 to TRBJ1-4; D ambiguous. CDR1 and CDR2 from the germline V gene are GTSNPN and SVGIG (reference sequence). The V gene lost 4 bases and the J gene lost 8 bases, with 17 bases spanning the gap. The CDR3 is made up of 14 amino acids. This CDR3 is CAWNIRDPGEKLFF. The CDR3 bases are TGTGCCTGGAACATTCGGGATCCGGGGGAAAAACTGTTTTTT.

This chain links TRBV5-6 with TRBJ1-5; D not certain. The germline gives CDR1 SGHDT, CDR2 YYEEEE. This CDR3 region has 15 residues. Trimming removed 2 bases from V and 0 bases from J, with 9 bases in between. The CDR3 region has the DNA TGTGCCAGCAGCTTTGGGCATTATAGCAATCAGCCCCAGCATTTT. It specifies CASSFGHYSNQPQHF. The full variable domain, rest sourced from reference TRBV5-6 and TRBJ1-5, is DAGVTQSPTHLIKTRGQQVTLRCSPKSGHDTVSWYQQALGQGPQFIFQYYEEEERQRGNFPDRFSGHQFPNYSSELNVNALLLGDSALYLCASSFGHYSNQPQHFGDGTRLSIL.

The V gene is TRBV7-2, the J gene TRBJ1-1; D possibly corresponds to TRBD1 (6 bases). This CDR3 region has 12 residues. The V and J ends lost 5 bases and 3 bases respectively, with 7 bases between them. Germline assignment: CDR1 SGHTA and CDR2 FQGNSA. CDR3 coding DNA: TGTGCCAGCAGCCAGGGGTACACTGAAGCTTTCTTT. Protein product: CASSQGYTEAFF.

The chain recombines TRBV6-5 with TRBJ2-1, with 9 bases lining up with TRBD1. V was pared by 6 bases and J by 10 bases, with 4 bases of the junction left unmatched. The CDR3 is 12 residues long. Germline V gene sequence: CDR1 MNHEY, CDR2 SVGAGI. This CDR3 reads CASRTTGGEQFF. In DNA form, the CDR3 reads TGTGCCAGCAGAACGACAGGGGGGGAGCAGTTCTTC.

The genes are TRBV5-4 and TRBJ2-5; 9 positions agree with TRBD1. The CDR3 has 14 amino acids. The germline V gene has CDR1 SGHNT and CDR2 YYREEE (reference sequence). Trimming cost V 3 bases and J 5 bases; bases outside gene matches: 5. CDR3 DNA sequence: TGTGCCAGCAGCTGGGGGGGGACAGGGGAGACCCAGTACTTC. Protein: CASSWGGTGETQYF.

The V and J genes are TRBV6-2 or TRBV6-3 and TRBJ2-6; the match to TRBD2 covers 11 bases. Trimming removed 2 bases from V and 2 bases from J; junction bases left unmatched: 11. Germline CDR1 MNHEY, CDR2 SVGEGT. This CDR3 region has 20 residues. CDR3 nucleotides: TGTGCCAGCAGTTACCCTCCCCCAGCTAGCGGGGGGACTGGGGCCAACGTCCTGACTTTC. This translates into CASSYPPPASGGTGANVLTF.

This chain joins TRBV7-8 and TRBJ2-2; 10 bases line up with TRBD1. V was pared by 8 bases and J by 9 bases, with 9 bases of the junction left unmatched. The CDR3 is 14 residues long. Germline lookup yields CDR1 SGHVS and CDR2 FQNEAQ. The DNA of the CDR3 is TGTGCCAGCCTTGAGGGACAGGGGTATAGGGAGCTGTTTTTT. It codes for CASLEGQGYRELFF.

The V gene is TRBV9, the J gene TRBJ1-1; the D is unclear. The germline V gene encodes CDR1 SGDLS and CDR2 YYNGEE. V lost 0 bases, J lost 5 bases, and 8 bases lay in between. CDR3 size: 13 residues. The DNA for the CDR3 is TGTGCCAGCAGCGTAGGTACAGTTACTGAAGCTTTCTTT. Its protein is CASSVGTVTEAFF.

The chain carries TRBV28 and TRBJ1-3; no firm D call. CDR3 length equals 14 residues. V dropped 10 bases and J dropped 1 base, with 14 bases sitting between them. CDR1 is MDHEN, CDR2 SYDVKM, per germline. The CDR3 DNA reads TGTGCCATCGGCGGGGAGAAATCTGGAAACACCATATATTTT. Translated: CAIGGEKSGNTIYF.

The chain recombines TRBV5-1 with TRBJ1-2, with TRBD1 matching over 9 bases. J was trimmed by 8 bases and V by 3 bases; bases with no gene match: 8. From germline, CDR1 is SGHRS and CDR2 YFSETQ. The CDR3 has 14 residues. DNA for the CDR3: TGCGCCAGCAGCTGGACAGGGGCTCTGGGCGGCTACACCTTC. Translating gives CASSWTGALGGYTF.

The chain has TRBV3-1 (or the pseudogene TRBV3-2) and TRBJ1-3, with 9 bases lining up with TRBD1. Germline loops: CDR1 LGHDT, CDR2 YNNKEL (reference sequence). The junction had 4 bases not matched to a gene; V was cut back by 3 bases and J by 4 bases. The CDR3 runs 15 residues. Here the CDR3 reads CASSQTGGSGNTIYF. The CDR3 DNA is TGTGCCAGCAGCCAGACAGGGGGTTCAGGAAACACCATATATTTT.

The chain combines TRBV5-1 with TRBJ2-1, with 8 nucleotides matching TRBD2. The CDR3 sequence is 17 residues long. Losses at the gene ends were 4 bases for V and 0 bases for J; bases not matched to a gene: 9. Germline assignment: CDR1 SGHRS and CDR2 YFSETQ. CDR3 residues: CASSLYSGGSSYNEQFF. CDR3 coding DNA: TGCGCCAGCAGCCTCTACTCGGGGGGGAGCTCCTACAATGAGCAGTTCTTC.

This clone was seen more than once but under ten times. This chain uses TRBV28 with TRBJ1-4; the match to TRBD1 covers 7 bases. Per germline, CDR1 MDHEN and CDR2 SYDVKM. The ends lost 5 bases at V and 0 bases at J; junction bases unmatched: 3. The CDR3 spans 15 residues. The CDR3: CASSLDRATNEKLFF. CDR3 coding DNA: TGTGCCAGCAGTCTCGACAGGGCAACTAATGAAAAACTGTTTTTT. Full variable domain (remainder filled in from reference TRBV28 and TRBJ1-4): DVKVTQSSRYLVKRTGEKVFLECVQDMDHENMFWYRQDPGLGLRLIYFSYDVKMKEKGDIPEGYSVSREKKERFSLILESASTNQTSMYLCASSLDRATNEKLFFGSGTQLSVL.

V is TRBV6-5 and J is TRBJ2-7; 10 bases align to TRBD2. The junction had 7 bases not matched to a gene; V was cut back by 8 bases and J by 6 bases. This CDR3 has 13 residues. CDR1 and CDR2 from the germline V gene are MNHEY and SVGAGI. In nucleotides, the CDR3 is TGTGCCAGCGTCGGGACTAGCGATGGCGAGCAGTACTTC. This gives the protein CASVGTSDGEQYF.

CDR3: CASSPPSRAAEAFF. CDR3 sequence (DNA): TGTGCCAGCTCACCACCATCGAGGGCGGCTGAAGCTTTCTTT. This chain joins TRBV18 and TRBJ1-1; D unresolved. The CDR3 sequence is 14 residues long. V lost 0 bases and J lost 6, with 11 bases in between. CDR1 and CDR2 (germline): KGHSH, LQKENI.

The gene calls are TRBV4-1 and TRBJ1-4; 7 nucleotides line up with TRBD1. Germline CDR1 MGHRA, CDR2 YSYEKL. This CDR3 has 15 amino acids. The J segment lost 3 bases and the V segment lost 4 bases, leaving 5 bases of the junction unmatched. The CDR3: CASSPPGTANEKLFF. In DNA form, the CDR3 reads TGCGCCAGCAGCCCCCCCGGGACAGCTAATGAAAAACTGTTTTTT.

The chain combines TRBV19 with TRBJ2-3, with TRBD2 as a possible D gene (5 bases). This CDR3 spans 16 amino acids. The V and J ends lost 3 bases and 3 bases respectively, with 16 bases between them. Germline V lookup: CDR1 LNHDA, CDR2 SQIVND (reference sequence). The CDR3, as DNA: TGTGCCAGTAGTATTAGAGGTATAAGGGAGACAGATACGCAGTATTTT. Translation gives CASSIRGIRETDTQYF.

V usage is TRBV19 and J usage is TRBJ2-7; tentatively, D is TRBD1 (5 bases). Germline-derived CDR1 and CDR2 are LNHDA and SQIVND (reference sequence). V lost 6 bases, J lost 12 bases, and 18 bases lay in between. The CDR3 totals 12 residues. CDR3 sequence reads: CASRNPGQGLYF. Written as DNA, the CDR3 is TGTGCCAGTAGGAACCCCGGACAAGGCCTGTACTTC.

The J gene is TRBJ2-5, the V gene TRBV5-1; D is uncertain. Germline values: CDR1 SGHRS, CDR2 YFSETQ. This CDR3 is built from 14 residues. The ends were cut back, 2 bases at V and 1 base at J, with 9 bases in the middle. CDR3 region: CASSFGHIQETQYF. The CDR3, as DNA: TGCGCCAGCAGCTTTGGGCATATCCAAGAGACCCAGTACTTC.